This is a list of T cell receptor beta chains from one sample in a study of T cell repertoires in aging, cancer and after chemotherapy. TCRdb independently ran MiXCR on the multiplex PCR reads; one entry per CDR3 protein. The table records about 11,000 distinct CDR3 sequences, roughly 30% of them present only once. Sequenced: blood. These receptors originate from a human donor in good health. The CDR3 runs from the conserved cysteine through the conserved F or W. Fields, in order: clone size, V gene, J gene, D gene, CDR3 protein, CDR3 DNA. A D gene is named only where the DNA matches it firmly. Clone size, where shown, is once, few, many, or a class for clones that have expanded.

NA	TRBV7-6	TRBJ2-1	TRBD2	CASSLGGLAGVEEQFF	TGTGCCAGCAGCTTGGGGGGACTAGCGGGAGTTGAGGAGCAGTTCTTC
NA	TRBV4-2	TRBJ2-2	TRBD2	CASRPGTSGRAHTGELFF	TGTGCCAGCAGACCCGGGACTAGCGGGCGAGCCCACACCGGGGAGCTGTTTTTT
few	TRBV15	TRBJ2-7	NA	CATSREPRTISYEQYF	TGTGCCACCAGCAGAGAACCTCGGACTATCAGCTACGAGCAGTACTTC
NA	TRBV30	TRBJ1-6	NA	CAWKRGLNNSPLHF	TGTGCCTGGAAAAGGGGACTAAATAATTCACCCCTCCACTTT
NA	TRBV6-5	TRBJ2-3	NA	CASSQFWDTAYTQYF	TGTGCCAGCAGTCAATTCTGGGACACCGCCTATACGCAGTATTTT
few	TRBV18	TRBJ2-7	NA	CASSPPVGAYEQYF	TGTGCCAGCTCACCACCCGTAGGAGCCTACGAGCAGTACTTC
few	TRBV11-2	TRBJ2-5	TRBD1	CASSLAARGHRYF	TGTGCCAGCAGCTTAGCGGCCAGGGGGCATCGGTACTTC
few	TRBV6-2/TRBV6-3	TRBJ2-5	TRBD2	CASQRRVGGETQYF	TGTGCGTCTCAGCGAAGGGTCGGGGGGGAGACCCAGTACTTC
NA	TRBV18	TRBJ2-2	TRBD2	CASSPGIAGGVELFF	TGTGCCAGCTCACCAGGGATAGCGGGAGGTGTTGAGCTGTTTTTT
few	TRBV6-5	TRBJ2-1	TRBD2	CASAGTSGRRGNEQFF	TGTGCCAGCGCCGGGACTAGCGGGAGGAGAGGCAATGAGCAGTTCTTC
NA	TRBV11-1	TRBJ2-2	NA	CASSLSGTKVAGELFF	TGTGCCAGCAGCTTATCAGGGACAAAGGTAGCCGGGGAGCTGTTTTTT
NA	TRBV10-3	TRBJ2-5	NA	CAISVGRAAEETQYF	TGTGCCATCAGTGTTGGTCGGGCAGCAGAAGAGACCCAGTACTTC
few	TRBV28	TRBJ2-7	NA	CASSRSGTKPDGYF	TGTGCCAGCAGCCGGTCCGGGACGAAACCCGATGGGTACTTC
NA	TRBV4-2	TRBJ2-7	TRBD1	CASSPSRQGLSSYEQYF	TGTGCCAGCTCACCCTCACGACAGGGCTTAAGCTCCTACGAGCAGTACTTC
NA	TRBV12-3/TRBV12-4	TRBJ2-1	TRBD2	CASSQRGRSTNEQFF	TGTGCCAGCAGCCAGCGGGGGCGATCCACAAATGAGCAGTTCTTC
few	TRBV10-2	TRBJ1-2	NA	CASRGRQTYGYTF	TGCGCCAGCCGGGGACGGCAGACCTATGGCTACACCTTC
NA	TRBV30	TRBJ1-1	TRBD1	CAWRTGGMAFF	TGTGCCTGGAGAACAGGGGGAATGGCTTTCTTT
NA	TRBV28	TRBJ2-7	NA	CASMKGTYEQYF	TGTGCCAGCATGAAGGGTACCTACGAGCAGTACTTC
few	TRBV7-9	TRBJ2-7	NA	CASSLAGGGGEQYF	TGTGCCAGCAGCCTAGCCGGGGGCGGCGGGGAGCAGTACTTC
few	TRBV6-5	TRBJ2-2	TRBD2	CASSYSGLAGGTGELFF	TGTGCCAGCAGTTACTCCGGACTAGCGGGAGGCACCGGGGAGCTGTTTTTT
few	TRBV30	TRBJ1-6	NA	CACLRGPSIGYNSPLHF	TGTGCCTGCCTAAGGGGCCCCTCGATCGGGTATAATTCACCCCTCCACTTT
once	TRBV14	TRBJ2-3	TRBD2	CASSQVRQGGGTDTQYF	TGTGCCAGCAGCCAAGTCCGCCAGGGAGGGGGCACAGATACGCAGTATTTT
NA	TRBV30	TRBJ2-2	NA	CAWSRISNTGELFF	TGTGCCTGGAGTCGGATATCGAACACCGGGGAGCTGTTTTTT
few	TRBV19	TRBJ1-5	NA	CASSIPGPSNQPQHF	TGTGCCAGTAGTATACCGGGGCCCAGCAATCAGCCCCAGCATTTT
NA	TRBV12-3/TRBV12-4	TRBJ2-3	NA	CASSGTRATQYF	TGTGCCAGCAGTGGGACGCGCGCGACGCAGTATTTT
few	TRBV7-2	TRBJ1-2	NA	CASSLYETATSYGYTF	TGTGCCAGCAGCTTATATGAGACCGCTACCAGCTATGGCTACACCTTC
few	TRBV24-1	TRBJ2-2	TRBD1	CATSDPRQGPGELFF	TGTGCCACCAGTGACCCCAGACAGGGACCCGGGGAGCTGTTTTTT
large	TRBV12-3/TRBV12-4	TRBJ1-6	NA	CASSLGSSYNSPLHF	TGTGCCAGCAGTTTAGGCAGCTCCTATAATTCACCCCTCCACTTT
NA	TRBV27	TRBJ1-1	NA	CASSLRGANAEAFF	TGTGCCAGCAGTTTACGGGGAGCGAACGCTGAAGCTTTCTTT
NA	TRBV7-9	TRBJ1-1	NA	CASSLGTVNTEAFF	TGTGCCAGCAGCTTAGGGACAGTGAACACTGAAGCTTTCTTT
medium-sized	TRBV30	TRBJ1-3	NA	CAWSVRGRGGGNTIYF	TGTGCCTGGAGTGTAAGGGGCAGGGGAGGTGGAAACACCATATATTTT
NA	TRBV19	TRBJ2-6	NA	CASSIGSHSGANVLTF	TGTGCCAGTAGTATCGGCAGCCACTCTGGGGCCAACGTCCTGACTTTC
few	TRBV6-2/TRBV6-3	TRBJ2-1	NA	CAGGDSNYNEQFF	TGTGCCGGAGGGGACAGTAACTACAATGAGCAGTTCTTC
NA	TRBV20-1	TRBJ2-5	TRBD2	CSAAPGTSGKETQYF	TGCAGTGCCGCCCCAGGGACTAGCGGGAAAGAGACCCAGTACTTC
few	TRBV7-3	TRBJ2-7	NA	CASSLWSPFLYEQYF	TGTGCCAGCAGCTTATGGAGCCCCTTTCTCTACGAGCAGTACTTC
NA	TRBV27	TRBJ2-3	TRBD1	CASRTGTGGTDTQYF	TGTGCCAGCAGGACCGGGACAGGGGGCACAGATACGCAGTATTTT
medium-sized	TRBV20-1	TRBJ2-7	NA	CSASGGYEQYF	TGCAGTGCCTCAGGCGGCTACGAGCAGTACTTC
NA	TRBV19	TRBJ2-7	TRBD1	CASSPGQGAWYEQYF	TGTGCCAGTAGTCCCGGGCAGGGGGCGTGGTACGAGCAGTACTTC
NA	TRBV24-1	TRBJ1-2	NA	CATSDPASTAPYGYTF	TGTGCCACCAGTGATCCCGCTTCGACAGCCCCCTATGGCTACACCTTC
once	TRBV12-3/TRBV12-4	TRBJ2-7	NA	CASSLGWANEQYF	TGTGCCAGCAGCTTAGGTTGGGCGAATGAGCAGTACTTC
NA	TRBV12-3/TRBV12-4	TRBJ2-4	NA	CASSFTGQNIQYF	TGTGCCAGCAGTTTCACGGGGCAAAACATTCAGTACTTC
NA	TRBV5-4	TRBJ1-1	NA	CASSPGGGETEAFF	TGTGCCAGCAGCCCCGGGGGGGGCGAAACTGAAGCTTTCTTT
NA	TRBV5-1	TRBJ2-7	NA	CASSPPTDGYEQYF	TGCGCCAGCAGCCCTCCGACAGACGGCTACGAGCAGTACTTC
few	TRBV19	TRBJ1-1	NA	CASPTRYTEAFF	TGTGCCAGTCCCACCAGATACACTGAAGCTTTCTTT
NA	TRBV7-2	TRBJ1-1	NA	CASSLQANTEAFF	TGTGCCAGCAGCTTACAGGCGAACACTGAAGCTTTCTTT
NA	TRBV15	TRBJ2-7	NA	CATSTQGQRHSYEQYF	TGTGCCACCAGCACCCAAGGACAGCGCCACTCCTACGAGCAGTACTTC
medium-sized	TRBV12-3/TRBV12-4	TRBJ1-6	NA	CASGGSPLHF	TGTGCCAGCGGGGGATCACCCCTCCACTTT
few	TRBV5-5	TRBJ1-4	TRBD1	CASSSGWGQTNEKLFF	TGTGCCAGCAGCTCTGGATGGGGACAGACTAATGAAAAACTGTTTTTT
few	TRBV7-9	TRBJ1-1	NA	CASSLDTRNTEAFF	TGTGCCAGCAGCTTAGACACTCGGAACACTGAAGCTTTCTTT
NA	TRBV7-2	TRBJ2-2	NA	CASSPMAVNTGELFF	TGTGCCAGCAGCCCCATGGCAGTTAACACCGGGGAGCTGTTTTTT
few	TRBV12-3/TRBV12-4	TRBJ1-2	NA	CASRTGAHLRDYGYTF	TGTGCCAGCAGAACTGGGGCACATCTACGGGACTATGGCTACACCTTC
NA	TRBV20-1	TRBJ2-2	TRBD1	CSARTGNTGELFF	TGCAGTGCTCGGACAGGCAACACCGGGGAGCTGTTTTTT
NA	TRBV28	TRBJ2-7	NA	CASSSYSRGQIYEQYF	TGTGCCAGCAGTTCCTACAGCCGGGGCCAGATTTACGAGCAGTACTTC